Each of the 16 T cell receptor beta chains below was sequenced from the same sample in a study of CD4 T cells in lung cancer. Assay: immunoSEQ multiplex PCR; the TCRdb copy retains only in-frame clones and omits some. The sample contains roughly 9,800 clones, more than 60% of which appear only once. At least 3 cm from the malignant lesion, non-adjacent lung tissue was taken from the same resection. Sequences were obtained from normal lung tissue taken away from the tumor. The receptors were gathered from a man in his sixties with non-small cell lung cancer.

The CDR3 DNA sequence: TGCGCCAGCAGCTTGGCCCCACAATCCTCTGGGGCCAACGTCCTGACTTTC. This codes for CASSLAPQSSGANVLTF. V usage is TRBV5-1 and J usage is TRBJ2-6; the D is unclear. Germline loops: CDR1 SGHRS, CDR2 YFSETQ. The V gene lost 0 bases and the J gene lost 0 bases, with 10 bases spanning the gap. The CDR3 loop spans 17 amino acids.

V and J are TRBV7-9 and TRBJ2-1, with TRBD2 as a possible D gene (6 bases). Per the germline V gene, CDR1 is SEHNR and CDR2 is FQNEAQ (reference sequence). The CDR3 is 13 residues long. The V end was cut by 1 base, the J end by 9 bases, with 10 bases between. CDR3 sequence: CASSLGLAFEQFF. The CDR3 region has the DNA TGTGCCAGCAGCTTAGGTCTAGCGTTTGAGCAGTTCTTC. Based on the CDR3 plus reference TRBV7-9 and TRBJ2-1, the full variable domain is DTGVSQNPRHKITKRGQNVTFRCDPISEHNRLYWYRQTLGQGPEFLTYFQNEAQLEKSRLLSDRFSAERPKGSFSTLEIQRTEQGDSAMYLCASSLGLAFEQFFGPGTRLTVL.

The chain recombines TRBV30 with TRBJ2-3; 8 nucleotides match TRBD1. Per the germline V gene, CDR1 is GTSNPN and CDR2 is SVGIG (reference sequence). The CDR3 is 17 amino acids. Trimming removed 0 bases from V and 6 bases from J; junction bases left unmatched: 14. This CDR3 reads CAWSVSGQGRLADTQYF. The DNA of the CDR3 is TGTGCCTGGAGTGTAAGCGGACAGGGAAGGCTAGCGGATACGCAGTATTTT.

Judged by abundance, this clone is medium-sized. The chain couples TRBV9 to TRBJ2-1; TRBD1 is a possible D gene (5 bases). V lost 3 bases and J lost 5, with 15 bases in between. CDR1 and CDR2 from the germline V gene are SGDLS and YYNGEE. CDR3 length equals 15 residues. The CDR3 region has the DNA TGTGCCAGCAGCGAAAAGCTGGGGCCGAACAATGAGCAGTTCTTC. Protein sequence: CASSEKLGPNNEQFF.

This clone was seen more than once but under ten times. The chain employs TRBV6-5 and TRBJ2-7; 11 bases are shared with TRBD1. The CDR3 sequence is 15 residues long. Trimming at V came to 2 bases and at J to 4 bases, leaving 4 bases not matched to a gene. Germline V gene sequence: CDR1 MNHEY, CDR2 SVGAGI. CDR3: CASSYGTGGSYEQYF. In DNA form, the CDR3 reads TGTGCCAGCAGTTACGGGACAGGGGGTTCGTACGAGCAGTACTTC.

This clone has only a few counts. The chain carries TRBV4-1 and TRBJ1-1; D call uncertain. The germline CDR1 and CDR2 sequences are MGHRA and YSYEKL. This CDR3 is built from 16 residues. Trimming left V 0 bases short and J 1 base short, with 12 bases between. The DNA for the CDR3 is TGCGCCAGCAGCCAAGATCTCTACAGACAGAACACTGAAGCTTTCTTT. Its protein product is CASSQDLYRQNTEAFF.

The chain employs TRBV7-2 and TRBJ2-3, with 9 bases aligning to TRBD2. The CDR3 spans 14 residues. The J segment lost 7 bases and the V segment lost 1 base, leaving 3 bases of the junction unmatched. Germline assignment: CDR1 SGHTA and CDR2 FQGNSA. The CDR3 spells CASSLEAGGYTQYF. The CDR3 nucleotides are TGTGCCAGCAGCTTAGAAGCGGGAGGATATACGCAGTATTTT.

This chain links TRBV18 with TRBJ2-7; 11 nucleotides line up with TRBD2. The germline gives CDR1 KGHSH, CDR2 LQKENI. The CDR3 loop spans 16 amino acids. With V trimmed by 2 bases and J by 3 bases, 6 bases remained unmatched. The CDR3 DNA reads TGTGCCAGCTCACCAGGTAGGACTAGCGGGCTCTACGAGCAGTACTTC. Its protein product is CASSPGRTSGLYEQYF.

The chain is built from TRBV6-7 and TRBJ2-7, with TRBD2 matching over 14 bases. TRBV6-7 falls under the ORF class, with uncertain function. The trim removed 6 bases at V and 7 bases at J, leaving 8 bases unmatched. CDR3 length equals 15 residues. CDR3 nucleotides: TGTGCCAGCAGCCGGACTAGCGGGAGGCTGGAGGAGCAGTACGTC. Its protein product is CASSRTSGRLEEQYV.

A few counts support this clone. V gene TRBV4-1 combines with J gene TRBJ1-5; TRBD1 aligns across 11 bases. Germline loops: CDR1 MGHRA, CDR2 YSYEKL. CDR3 length equals 20 residues. V lost 3 bases, J lost 1 base, and 14 bases stayed unmatched. CDR3: CASSQPLGTGGTSSNQPQHF. The CDR3 DNA sequence: TGCGCCAGCAGCCAGCCTTTGGGGACAGGGGGGACTTCGAGCAATCAGCCCCAGCATTTT.

This clone was counted between two and nine times. This rearrangement joins TRBV6-5 to TRBJ2-1, with D maybe TRBD2 (5 bases). Per the germline V gene, CDR1 is MNHEY and CDR2 is SVGAGI. Trimming pared 0 bases from V and 10 bases from J, leaving 19 bases between. This CDR3 is built from 16 residues. CDR3 protein: CASSYSEGRPSGEQFF. CDR3 bases: TGTGCCAGCAGTTACTCGGAAGGCAGGCCCTCGGGGGAGCAGTTCTTC.

The chain uses TRBV9 and TRBJ1-5; no reliable D call. The CDR3 has 15 amino acids. CDR1 is SGDLS and CDR2 is YYNGEE in the germline V gene. The V end lost 2 bases, the J end lost 7 bases, and 16 bases lay between the germline ends. CDR3 in amino acids: CASSVLDGPGQPQHF. CDR3 sequence (DNA): TGTGCCAGCAGCGTTCTGGACGGACCGGGACAGCCCCAGCATTTT.

The chain employs TRBV7-3 and TRBJ1-1, with D tentatively TRBD1 (5 bases). Germline CDR1 SGHTA, CDR2 FQGTGA. The V end was cut by 3 bases, the J end by 0 bases, with 11 bases between. The CDR3 extends over 15 amino acids. The CDR3 sequence: CASSLLKGLNTEAFF. The CDR3 bases are TGTGCCAGCAGCTTGCTTAAGGGGTTGAACACTGAAGCTTTCTTT.

The chain recombines TRBV7-9 with TRBJ2-3; the D is unclear. This CDR3 comprises 13 residues. Deletions cut 4 bases from V and 5 bases from J, with 10 bases between. From germline, CDR1 is SEHNR and CDR2 FQNEAQ (reference sequence). For the CDR3, the DNA is TGTGCCAGCAGCTCGGCCGGGTTAGATACGCAGTATTTT. Its protein product is CASSSAGLDTQYF.

The rearrangement joins TRBV19 to TRBJ2-2, with a tentative D call TRBD2 (6 bases). V dropped 7 bases and J dropped 0 bases, with 18 bases sitting between them. This CDR3 is 17 amino acids long. Germline V gives CDR1 LNHDA, CDR2 SQIVND (reference sequence). The CDR3 loop reads CASTHEVAGTNTGELFF. In DNA, the CDR3 is TGTGCCAGTACCCACGAGGTTGCGGGGACGAACACCGGGGAGCTGTTTTTT.

The J gene is TRBJ2-7, the V gene TRBV5-6; 9 positions match TRBD2. The length of the CDR3 is 16 residues. The V gene's germline CDR1 is SGHDT and CDR2 YYEEEE. V was pared by 1 base and J by 2 bases, with 7 bases of the junction left unmatched. CDR3 sequence (DNA): TGTGCCAGCAGCTTGCTTAGCGGGAGTGGGGCCTACGAGCAGTACTTC. It specifies CASSLLSGSGAYEQYF.